This T cell receptor (beta chain) was retrieved from a study of response to subunit inactivated influenza vaccine. Overall study results and limits: The authors suggested that few new T cells are recruited per seasonal influenza vaccination.

With respect to this clonotype: The antigen is not known. The CDR3 does not close with the conserved phenylalanine or tryptophan, likely indicating a read error.

Germline CDR1 is SGHKS and CDR2 is YYEKEE (reference sequence). Trimming took 8 bases from V and 1 from J, leaving 12 bases between them. The CDR3 sequence is 14 residues long. One entry per CDR3 protein, called by TCRdb with MiXCR from the RT-PCR reads. The sample lists roughly 760,000 distinct CDR3 sequences; 21% were seen once. The sequencing here drew on PBMCs from blood, taken 5 days after vaccination. The TCR comes from a man aged 50 to 60 who received an inactivated influenza vaccine. The chain carries TRBV5-5 and TRBJ2-2, with D uncertain. Here the CDR3 DNA reads TGTGCCAGTTCGTGGGGTATGAACACCGGGGAGCTGTTTTCT. Protein product: CASSWGMNTGELFS.